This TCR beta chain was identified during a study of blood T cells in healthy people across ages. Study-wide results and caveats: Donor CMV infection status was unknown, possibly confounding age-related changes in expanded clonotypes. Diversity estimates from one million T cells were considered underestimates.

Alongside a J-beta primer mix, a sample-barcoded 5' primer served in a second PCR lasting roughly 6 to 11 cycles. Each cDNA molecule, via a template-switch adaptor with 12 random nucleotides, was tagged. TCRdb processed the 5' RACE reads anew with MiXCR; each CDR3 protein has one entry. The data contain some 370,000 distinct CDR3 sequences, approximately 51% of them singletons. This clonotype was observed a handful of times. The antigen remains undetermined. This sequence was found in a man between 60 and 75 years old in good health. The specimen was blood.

The chain's CDR3 is CATSDRDRGTDTQYF. The DNA of the CDR3 is TGTGCCACCAGTGACCGGGACAGGGGAACAGATACGCAGTATTTT. The V call is TRBV24-1, the J call TRBJ2-3; TRBD1 matches at 10 bases. Germline loops: CDR1 KGHDR, CDR2 SFDVKD. V was pared by 4 bases and J by 3 bases, with 3 bases of the junction left unmatched. CDR3 size: 15 residues.